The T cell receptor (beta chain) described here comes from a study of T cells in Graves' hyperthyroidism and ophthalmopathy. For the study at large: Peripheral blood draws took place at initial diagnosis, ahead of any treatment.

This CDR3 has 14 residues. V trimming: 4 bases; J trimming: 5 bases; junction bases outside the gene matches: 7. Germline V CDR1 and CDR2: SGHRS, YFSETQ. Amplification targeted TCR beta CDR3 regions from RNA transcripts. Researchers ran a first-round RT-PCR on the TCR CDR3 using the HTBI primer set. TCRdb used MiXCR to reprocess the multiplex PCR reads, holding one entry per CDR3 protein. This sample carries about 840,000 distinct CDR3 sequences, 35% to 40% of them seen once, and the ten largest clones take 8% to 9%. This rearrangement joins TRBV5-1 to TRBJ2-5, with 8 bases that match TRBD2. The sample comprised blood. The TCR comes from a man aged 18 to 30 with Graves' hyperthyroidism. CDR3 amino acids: CASSPNGRGETQYF. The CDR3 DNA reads TGCGCCAGCAGCCCGAACGGGAGGGGTGAGACCCAGTACTTC.